The present T cell receptor (beta chain) was sequenced within a study of response to subunit inactivated influenza vaccine. In germline, CDR1 is MDHEN, CDR2 SYDVKM. Trimming cost V 8 bases and J 1 base, with 11 bases left between them. The length of the CDR3 is 14 residues. MiXCR, run by TCRdb on the RT-PCR reads, gives a single entry per CDR3 protein. The table shows fewer than 400,000 distinct CDR3 sequences, with just over 20% occurring only once. Study-wide points: The authors offered the suggestion that each seasonal influenza vaccination recruits few new T cells.

As to this clonotype: Its antigen is currently unknown.

The chain joins TRBV28 to TRBJ2-2; tentative D call: TRBD2 (6 bases). The material was PBMCs from blood, obtained about 20 months after vaccination. The origin of this receptor is a man between 50 and 69 years old who received an inactivated influenza vaccine. This chain's CDR3 is CASRRAENTGELFF. The CDR3 DNA follows: TGTGCCAGCCGGAGGGCTGAGAACACCGGGGAGCTGTTTTTT.